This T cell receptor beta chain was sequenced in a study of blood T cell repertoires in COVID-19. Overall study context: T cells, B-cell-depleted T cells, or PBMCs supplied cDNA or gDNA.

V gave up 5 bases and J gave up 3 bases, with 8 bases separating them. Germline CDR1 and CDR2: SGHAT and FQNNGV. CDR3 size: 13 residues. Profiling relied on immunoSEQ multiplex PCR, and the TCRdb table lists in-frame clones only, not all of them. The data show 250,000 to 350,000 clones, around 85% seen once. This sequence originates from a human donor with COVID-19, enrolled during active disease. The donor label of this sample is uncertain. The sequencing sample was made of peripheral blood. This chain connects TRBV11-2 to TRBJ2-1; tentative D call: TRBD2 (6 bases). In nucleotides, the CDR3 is TGTGCCAGCAGCGTGGACTACTACAATGAGCAGTTCTTC. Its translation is CASSVDYYNEQFF.